These T cell receptor beta chains were read from a single sample in a study of PD-L1 blockade in urothelial cancer. The data were produced by immunoSEQ multiplex PCR, yet TCRdb's version contains in-frame clones alone and is incomplete. This sample has about 69,000 clones, with approximately 88% found just once. The sequenced sample was PBMCs, obtained around atezolizumab (anti-PD-L1) treatment. The receptor source for this set is a man aged 55 to 69 with urothelial cancer. Each CDR3 is given with its conserved first and last residue. D genes are given only for firm matches. Clone size appears in some rows only: once, few, many, or a class for an expanded clone.

size: NA; D: NA; J: TRBJ1-5; V: TRBV19; CDR3: CASSPRGASNQPQHF; DNA: TGTGCCAGTAGTCCCCGGGGTGCTAGCAATCAGCCCCAGCATTTT
size: NA; D: TRBD2; J: TRBJ2-3; V: TRBV12-5; CDR3: CASGLRTAGEGADTQYF; DNA: TGTGCTAGTGGTCTCCGAACAGCGGGAGAGGGTGCAGATACGCAGTATTTT
size: once; D: NA; J: TRBJ2-2; V: TRBV5-8; CDR3: CASSLQGLPGELFF; DNA: TGTGCCAGCAGCCTCCAAGGACTCCCCGGGGAGCTGTTTTTT
size: NA; D: TRBD1; J: TRBJ2-1; V: TRBV10-2; CDR3: CASSELGTGDNEQFF; DNA: TGCGCCAGCAGTGAGTTGGGGACAGGAGACAATGAGCAGTTCTTC
size: NA; D: NA; J: TRBJ2-1; V: TRBV28; CDR3: CASSSFNEQFF; DNA: TGTGCCAGCAGTTCTTTCAATGAGCAGTTCTTC
size: once; D: TRBD1; J: TRBJ1-4; V: TRBV6-1; CDR3: CASSSGGTNEKLFF; DNA: TGTGCCAGCAGTTCAGGGGGCACTAATGAAAAACTGTTTTTT
size: NA; D: NA; J: TRBJ1-4; V: TRBV5-6; CDR3: CASSLRQIQREKLFF; DNA: TGTGCCAGCAGCCTACGACAGATTCAGAGGGAAAAACTGTTTTTT
size: NA; D: TRBD1; J: TRBJ1-1; V: TRBV7-9; CDR3: CASSEGQGWNTEAFF; DNA: TGTGCCAGCAGCGAAGGACAGGGTTGGAACACTGAAGCTTTCTTT
size: NA; D: NA; J: TRBJ2-3; V: TRBV7-2; CDR3: CASSLYNSRTDTQYF; DNA: TGTGCCAGCAGCTTATATAACAGCAGAACAGATACGCAGTATTTT
size: NA; D: TRBD1; J: TRBJ2-7; V: TRBV27; CDR3: CASSVDRGNSYEQYF; DNA: TGTGCCAGCAGTGTAGACAGGGGTAACTCCTACGAGCAGTACTTC
size: NA; D: NA; J: TRBJ2-7; V: TRBV5-1; CDR3: CASSLTQLSVSYEQYF; DNA: TGCGCCAGCAGCTTGACCCAACTTAGCGTGTCCTACGAGCAGTACTTC
size: NA; D: TRBD2; J: TRBJ2-1; V: TRBV4-3; CDR3: CASSQDTGTSGRERFF; DNA: TGCGCCAGCAGCCAAGATACCGGGACTAGCGGGAGGGAACGGTTCTTC
size: once; D: NA; J: TRBJ2-7; V: TRBV30; CDR3: CAWSVVGTYSRYF; DNA: TGTGCCTGGAGTGTAGTCGGGACATACTCGAGGTACTTC
size: NA; D: TRBD2; J: TRBJ2-7; V: TRBV6-5; CDR3: CASSLVRSGGPYEQYF; DNA: TGTGCCAGCAGTTTAGTTAGGAGCGGGGGGCCCTACGAGCAGTACTTC
size: once; D: NA; J: TRBJ1-3; V: TRBV19; CDR3: CASRSGDSSGNTIYF; DNA: TGTGCCAGTAGGTCAGGGGATAGCTCTGGAAACACCATATATTTT
size: few; D: NA; J: TRBJ2-5; V: TRBV11-1; CDR3: CASTSWGLEETQYF; DNA: TGTGCCAGCACTAGCTGGGGTCTAGAGGAGACCCAGTACTTC
size: NA; D: TRBD1; J: TRBJ2-7; V: TRBV5-6; CDR3: CASSLDGQGSYEQYF; DNA: TGTGCCAGCAGCTTGGATGGACAGGGTTCCTACGAGCAGTACTTC
size: NA; D: NA; J: TRBJ2-5; V: TRBV9; CDR3: CASSVAVGAGETQYF; DNA: TGTGCCAGCAGCGTAGCTGTGGGGGCTGGGGAGACCCAGTACTTC
size: NA; D: TRBD2; J: TRBJ2-7; V: TRBV27; CDR3: CASSLIRASGPYEQYF; DNA: TGTGCCAGCAGTCTGATAAGGGCTAGCGGCCCCTACGAGCAGTACTTC
size: NA; D: NA; J: TRBJ2-5; V: TRBV9; CDR3: CASSPWDTGKTQYF; DNA: TGTGCCAGCAGCCCCTGGGATACCGGGAAGACCCAGTACTTC
size: NA; D: TRBD1; J: TRBJ1-2; V: TRBV6-5; CDR3: CASSMTGQGRGYTF; DNA: TGTGCCAGCAGCATGACCGGACAGGGTCGTGGCTACACCTTC
size: NA; D: TRBD1; J: TRBJ1-4; V: TRBV18; CDR3: CASSPGQGATNEKLFF; DNA: TGTGCCAGCTCACCAGGACAGGGAGCAACTAATGAAAAACTGTTTTTT
size: NA; D: TRBD1; J: TRBJ1-5; V: TRBV19; CDR3: CASSDPGTVNQPQHF; DNA: TGTGCCAGTAGTGACCCGGGGACAGTCAATCAGCCCCAGCATTTT
size: NA; D: NA; J: TRBJ2-5; V: TRBV15; CDR3: CATSRAGAGETQYF; DNA: TGTGCCACCAGCAGGGCAGGGGCAGGGGAGACCCAGTACTTC